This T cell receptor beta chain is from a study of T cell responses to AZD1222 COVID-19 vaccine (dated by TCRdb to about 2021). Context from the whole study: A total of about 230 trial participants underwent TCR sequencing, of whom 200 to 220 received two doses of AZD1222 and some 26 received two doses of the MenACWY control vaccine. Trial participants were enrolled into age subgroups of 18-55, 56-69 and 70-plus years, which contained around 150, 28 and 57 TCR-sequenced participants, respectively. Study-wide conclusions, independent of this receptor: Participants were mostly white British, with more females than males. The authors suggested clonal diversity may have been underestimated. In the small 56-69-year group, the increase in depth fell short of significance, most likely because of low power. Conclusions about previously exposed vaccinees are limited, since just five or six AZD1222 recipients were seropositive for SARS-CoV-2 at baseline. Because no samples from the day 14 peak response were available, repertoires could be characterized only after the peak T cell response. Reportedly, almost half of the unique spike-specific TCRs recognized epitopes lying outside the regions that are mutated in the B.1.351 and B.1.1.7 variants. After two AZD1222 doses, both the breadth and the depth of spike-specific TCRs were significantly higher than at day 0 and than in MenACWY recipients. CD4 TCRs associated with the vaccine covered the entire spike protein, and the dominant responses were in regions 160-218 and 743-854.

Regarding this clone: Its antigen remains unidentified. Within one base of it there is no much larger clone, and no base qualities were kept.

The label giving this sample's time point can be read as: about 28 days (+/-7) after the second vaccine dose. AZD1222 recipients given second doses at about 4 weeks or at about 12 weeks were pooled, since spike-specific TCR depth and breadth were not found to differ between the two schedules. Vaccinee samples came from UK trials COV001 and COV002, including a single-blind randomized controlled phase 2/3 trial of AZD1222 (ChAdOx1 nCoV-19) in healthy adults. For TCRbeta chain sequencing, PBMC samples from trial participants were taken at day 0 and at day 28 after the second dose. Spanning cysteine to phenylalanine, the CDR3 consists of 13 amino acids. Solely the CDR3 DNA is kept, with 39 bases framed from the first base. The germline V gene supplies CDR1 KGHSH and CDR2 LQKENI. The junction shows trimming of 1 base on V and 6 bases on J, plus 7 bases between the germline ends. The CDR3 regions of human TCRbeta chains were subjected to immunosequencing. The published analysis was carried out like this. TCRs in the repertoires were matched against a reference library of SARS-CoV-2-specific TCRs that had been generated with the MIRA antigen-specificity platform. Breadth meant the fraction of unique TCRs that were SARS-CoV-2-associated, whereas depth meant the fraction of total T cells that were SARS-CoV-2-associated. Using the MIRA data, each spike-specific TCR was assigned both to the spike region to which the TCR was reactive and to a CD4 or CD8 class. Log10-transformed breadth and depth values were compared by one-way ANOVA with Sidak's multiple comparisons tests. Sourced from immuneACCESS, this table was stored by TCRdb with only in-frame sequences that have V and J called. A share of the clones is absent; for the studies checked, an unresolved V gene accounts for under half, and the remainder has no known explanation. The DNA gave D and trimming, while V, J and clone size come from that table. The sample profile shows roughly 150,000 clones; around 93% of them were found once. The ten largest clones add up to about 6.7% of the sample.

The source material was peripheral blood, sampled 28 days after the second AZD1222 dose. This receptor was obtained from an adult who received the AZD1222 COVID-19 vaccine. The chain is encoded by TRBV18 joined to TRBJ1-5, with TRBD1 perhaps the D gene, on 5 matching bases. Here is the DNA: TGTGCCAGCTCACCACGGGGGGGTCAGCCCCAGCATTTT. This codes for CASSPRGGQPQHF.